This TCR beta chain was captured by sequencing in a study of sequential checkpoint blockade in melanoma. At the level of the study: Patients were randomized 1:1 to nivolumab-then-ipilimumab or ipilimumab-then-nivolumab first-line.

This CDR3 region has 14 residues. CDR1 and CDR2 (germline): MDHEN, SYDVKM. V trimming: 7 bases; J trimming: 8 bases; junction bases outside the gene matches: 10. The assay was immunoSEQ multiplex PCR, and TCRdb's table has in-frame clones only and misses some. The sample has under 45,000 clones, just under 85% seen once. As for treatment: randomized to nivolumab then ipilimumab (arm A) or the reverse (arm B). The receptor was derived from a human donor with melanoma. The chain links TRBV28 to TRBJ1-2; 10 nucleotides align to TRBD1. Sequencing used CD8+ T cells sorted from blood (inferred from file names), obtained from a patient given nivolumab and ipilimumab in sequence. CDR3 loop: CASIRTGGLTGYTF. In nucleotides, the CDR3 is TGTGCCAGCATCAGGACAGGGGGACTAACGGGCTACACCTTC.